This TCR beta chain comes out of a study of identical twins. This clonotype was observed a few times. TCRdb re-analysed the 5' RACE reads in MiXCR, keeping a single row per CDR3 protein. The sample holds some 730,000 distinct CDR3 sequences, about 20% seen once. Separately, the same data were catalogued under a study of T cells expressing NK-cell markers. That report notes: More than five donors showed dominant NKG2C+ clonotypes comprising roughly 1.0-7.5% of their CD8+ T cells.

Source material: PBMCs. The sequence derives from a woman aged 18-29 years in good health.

CDR3 in DNA: TGCGCCAGCAGTGGCGTCTACTCGGAGACCCAGTACTTC. Translating gives CASSGVYSETQYF. The chain is built from TRBV10-2 and TRBJ2-5; D uncertain. V lost 4 bases to trimming and J lost 5 bases, with 11 bases between them. The length of the CDR3 is 13 residues. Germline V gene sequence: CDR1 WSHSY, CDR2 SAAADI.